This T cell receptor (beta chain) emerged from a study of shared clonotypes between healthy human individuals. Healthy HIV-negative adults without recent acute infections or vaccinations served as donors. Every subset's genomic DNA went evenly onto several immunoSEQ plates. Some clones are missing from TCRdb's copy, which holds only in-frame ones; the method was immunoSEQ multiplex PCR. The sample yields 2 million to 3 million clones, roughly 93% seen once. Looked up from germline, CDR1 is MDHEN and CDR2 is SYDVKM. Deletions cut 1 base from V and 7 bases from J, with 19 bases between. The CDR3 has 17 residues.

Specimen: naive CD4+ T cells from PBMCs. The subset is: CD45RA+ positively selected. This sequence was found in a young man in good health. Some clones in this sample may be carry-over from other donors' samples. The genes are TRBV28 and TRBJ1-4; D uncertain. The CDR3 loop is CASSLLRGVGKSEKLFF. CDR3 coding DNA: TGTGCCAGCAGTTTATTAAGAGGAGTCGGGAAGTCTGAAAAACTGTTTTTT.